A selection of T cell receptor beta chains follows, all from one sample in a study of a mutant IDH1 vaccine in newly diagnosed glioma. Libraries were prepared by immunoSEQ multiplex PCR; TCRdb keeps only in-frame clonotypes and omits some of them. The data contain some 38,000 clones, 75% of them singletons. These TCRs' antigens remain unknown. The sequenced sample was PBMCs, obtained from a glioma patient whose treatment included an IDH1 peptide vaccine. These receptors came from a middle-aged man with glioma. The CDR3 runs from the conserved cysteine through the conserved F or W. The D gene is left open where the match is weak. Not all rows give a size; the values are once, few, many and, for expanded clones, a class.

j_gene | v_gene | abundance | d_gene | CDR3aa | CDR3nt
TRBJ1-2 | TRBV5-1 | - | - | CASRWDQRDGYTF | TGCGCCAGCAGGTGGGACCAGAGGGACGGCTACACCTTC
TRBJ1-2 | TRBV2 | - | TRBD1 | CASSEQGAGGYTF | TGTGCCAGCAGCGAACAGGGGGCGGGAGGCTACACCTTC
TRBJ1-3 | TRBV6-5 | - | TRBD1 | CASIRDSSGNTIYF | TGTGCCAGCATTCGGGACAGCTCTGGAAACACCATATATTTT
TRBJ1-5 | TRBV4-3 | once | - | CASSQDRFGQNQPQHF | TGCGCCAGCAGCCAAGATCGGTTTGGACAAAATCAGCCCCAGCATTTT
TRBJ1-1 | TRBV5-6 | - | - | CASSLLRNPEAFF | TGTGCCAGCAGCTTGCTTCGGAACCCTGAAGCTTTCTTT
TRBJ1-5 | TRBV6-5 | - | - | CASSLVSRGDQPQHF | TGTGCCAGCAGCCTCGTAAGTCGGGGGGACCAGCCCCAGCATTTT
TRBJ2-3 | TRBV9 | - | TRBD2 | CASSRTSPPDTQYF | TGTGCCAGCAGCCGGACTAGCCCTCCAGATACGCAGTATTTT
TRBJ2-3 | TRBV7-2 | - | TRBD1 | CASSDRDSPTDTQYF | TGTGCCAGCAGCGACCGGGACAGCCCCACAGATACGCAGTATTTT
TRBJ2-7 | TRBV2 | few | TRBD2 | CASRGSSGSGLEQYF | TGTGCCAGCCGCGGGTCTAGCGGGAGTGGTCTCGAGCAGTACTTC
TRBJ1-2 | TRBV13 | - | TRBD1 | CASSPGQGWDGYTF | TGTGCCAGCAGCCCCGGACAGGGGTGGGATGGCTACACCTTC